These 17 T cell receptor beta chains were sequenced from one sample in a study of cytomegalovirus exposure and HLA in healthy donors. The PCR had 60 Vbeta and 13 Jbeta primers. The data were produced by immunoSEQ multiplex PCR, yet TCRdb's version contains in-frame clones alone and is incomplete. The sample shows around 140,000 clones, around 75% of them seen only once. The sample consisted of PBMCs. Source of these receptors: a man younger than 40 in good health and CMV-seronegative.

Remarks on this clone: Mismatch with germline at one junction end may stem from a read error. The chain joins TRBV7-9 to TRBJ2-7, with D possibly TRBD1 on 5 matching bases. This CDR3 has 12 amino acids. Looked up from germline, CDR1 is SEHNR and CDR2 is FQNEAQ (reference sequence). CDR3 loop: CSSSPQAYEQYF. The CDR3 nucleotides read TGTTCCAGCAGCCCACAGGCCTACGAGCAGTACTTC. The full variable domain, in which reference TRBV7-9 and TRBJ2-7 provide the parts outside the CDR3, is DTGVSQNPRHKITKRGQNVTFRCDPISEHNRLYWYRQTLGQGPEFLTYFQNEAQLEKSRLLSDRFSAERPKGSFSTLEIQRTEQGDSAMYLCSSSPQAYEQYFGPGTRLTVT.

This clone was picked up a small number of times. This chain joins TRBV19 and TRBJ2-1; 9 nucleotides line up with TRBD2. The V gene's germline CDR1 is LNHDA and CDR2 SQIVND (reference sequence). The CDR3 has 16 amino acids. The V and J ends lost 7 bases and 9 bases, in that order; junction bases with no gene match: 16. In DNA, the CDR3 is TGTGCCAGTACTACACATGGGGCTAGCGGGAACCCTGAGCAGTTCTTC. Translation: CASTTHGASGNPEQFF.

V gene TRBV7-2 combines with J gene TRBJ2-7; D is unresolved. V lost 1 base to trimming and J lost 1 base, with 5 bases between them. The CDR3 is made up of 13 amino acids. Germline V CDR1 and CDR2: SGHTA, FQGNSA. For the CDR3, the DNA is TGTGCCAGCAGCTTAGGCGTGTCCTACGAGCAGTACTTC. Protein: CASSLGVSYEQYF.

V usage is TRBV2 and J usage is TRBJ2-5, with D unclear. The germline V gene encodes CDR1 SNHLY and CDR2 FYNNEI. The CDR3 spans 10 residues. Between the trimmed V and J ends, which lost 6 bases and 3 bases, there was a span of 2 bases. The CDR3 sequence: CASSKETQYF. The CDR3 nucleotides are TGTGCCAGCAGCAAAGAGACCCAGTACTTC.

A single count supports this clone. The CDR3 protein is CASSQLGQGDCVRVDTEAFF. The CDR3 bases are TGCGCCAGCAGTCAATTGGGACAGGGGGATTGCGTTAGGGTGGACACTGAAGCTTTCTTT. The chain combines TRBV23-1 with TRBJ1-1; 11 bases fit TRBD1. TRBV23-1 is filed as an ORF, its function uncertain. The V and J ends lost 1 base and 3 bases, in that order; junction bases with no gene match: 16. This CDR3 is built from 20 residues.

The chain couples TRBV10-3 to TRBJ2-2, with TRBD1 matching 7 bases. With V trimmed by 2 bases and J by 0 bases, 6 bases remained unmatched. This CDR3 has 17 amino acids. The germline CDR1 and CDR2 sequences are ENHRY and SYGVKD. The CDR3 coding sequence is TGTGCCATCAGTGAGACGGCTGGGACAGCGAACACCGGGGAGCTGTTTTTT. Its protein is CAISETAGTANTGELFF.

Here the CDR3 reads CASSSGPIYEQYF. For the CDR3, the DNA is TGTGCCAGCAGTTCGGGTCCTATCTACGAGCAGTACTTC. V gene TRBV6-5 combines with J gene TRBJ2-7; D unresolved. CDR3 length equals 13 residues. CDR1 MNHEY and CDR2 SVGAGI come from the germline V gene. V was cut by 4 bases and J by 3 bases, with 10 bases left in between.

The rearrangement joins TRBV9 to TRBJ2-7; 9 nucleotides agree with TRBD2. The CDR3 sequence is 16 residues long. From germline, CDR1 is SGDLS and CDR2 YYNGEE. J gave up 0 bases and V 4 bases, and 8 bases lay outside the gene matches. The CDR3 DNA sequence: TGTGCCAGCAGCCCCAGCGGGGGGACCGGCTCCTACGAGCAGTACTTC. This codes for CASSPSGGTGSYEQYF. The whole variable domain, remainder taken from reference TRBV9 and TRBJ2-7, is DSGVTQTPKHLITATGQRVTLRCSPRSGDLSVYWYQQSLDQGLQFLIQYYNGEERAKGNILERFSAQQFPDLHSELNLSSLELGDSALYFCASSPSGGTGSYEQYFGPGTRLTVT.

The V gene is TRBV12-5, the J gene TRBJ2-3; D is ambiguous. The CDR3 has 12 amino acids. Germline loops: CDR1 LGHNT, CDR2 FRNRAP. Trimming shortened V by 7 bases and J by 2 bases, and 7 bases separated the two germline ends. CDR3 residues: CASATDTDTQYF. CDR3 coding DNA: TGTGCTAGTGCCACAGACACAGATACGCAGTATTTT. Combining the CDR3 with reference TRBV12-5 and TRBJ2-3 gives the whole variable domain DARVTQTPRHKVTEMGQEVTMRCQPILGHNTVFWYRQTMMQGLELLAYFRNRAPLDDSGMPKDRFSAEMPDATLATLKIQPSEPRDSAVYFCASATDTDTQYFGPGTRLTVL.

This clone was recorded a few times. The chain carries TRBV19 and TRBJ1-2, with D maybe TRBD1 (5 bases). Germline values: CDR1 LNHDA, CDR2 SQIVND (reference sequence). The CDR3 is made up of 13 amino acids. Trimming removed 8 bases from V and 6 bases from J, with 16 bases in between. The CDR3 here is CASRFGREDGYTF. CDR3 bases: TGTGCCAGTCGATTCGGCAGGGAGGATGGCTACACCTTC.

CDR3 sequence: CASSPIGSGGEQYF. CDR3 bases: TGTGCCAGCTCACCAATAGGGTCGGGAGGCGAGCAGTACTTC. V and J are TRBV18 and TRBJ2-7, with TRBD2 matching over 7 bases. This CDR3 is built from 14 residues. Germline-derived CDR1 and CDR2 are KGHSH and LQKENI. V was clipped by 2 bases and J by 6 bases; unmatched bases: 7.

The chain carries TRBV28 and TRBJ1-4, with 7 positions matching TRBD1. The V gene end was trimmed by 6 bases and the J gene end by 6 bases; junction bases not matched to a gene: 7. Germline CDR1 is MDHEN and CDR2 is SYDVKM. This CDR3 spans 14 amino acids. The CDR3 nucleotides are TGTGCCAGCAGACAGGGGAGCCTTGATGAAAAACTGTTTTTT. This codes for CASRQGSLDEKLFF.

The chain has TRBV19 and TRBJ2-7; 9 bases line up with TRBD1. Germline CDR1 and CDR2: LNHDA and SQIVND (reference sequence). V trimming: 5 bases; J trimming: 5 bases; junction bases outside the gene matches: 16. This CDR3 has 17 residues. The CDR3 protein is CASSGRRGGQGFNEQYF. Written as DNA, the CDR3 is TGTGCCAGTAGTGGAAGGAGGGGGGGACAGGGCTTCAACGAGCAGTACTTC.

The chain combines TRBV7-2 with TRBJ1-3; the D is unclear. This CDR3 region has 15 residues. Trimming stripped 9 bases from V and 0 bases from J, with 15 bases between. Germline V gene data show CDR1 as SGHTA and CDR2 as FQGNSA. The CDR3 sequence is CASSLLPSSGNTIYF. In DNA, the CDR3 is TGTGCCAGTTCCTTACTCCCGAGCTCTGGAAACACCATATATTTT.

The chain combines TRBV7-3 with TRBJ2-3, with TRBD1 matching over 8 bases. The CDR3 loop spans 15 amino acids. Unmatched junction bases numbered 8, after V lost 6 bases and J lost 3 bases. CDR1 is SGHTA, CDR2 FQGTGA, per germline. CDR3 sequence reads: CASRGTGRTTDTQYF. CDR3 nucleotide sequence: TGTGCCAGCAGGGGGACAGGTCGAACGACAGATACGCAGTATTTT. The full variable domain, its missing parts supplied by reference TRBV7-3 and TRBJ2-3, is GAGVSQTPSNKVTEKGKYVELRCDPISGHTALYWYRQSLGQGPEFLIYFQGTGAADDSGLPNDRFFAVRPEGSVSTLKIQRTERGDSAVYLCASRGTGRTTDTQYFGPGTRLTVL.

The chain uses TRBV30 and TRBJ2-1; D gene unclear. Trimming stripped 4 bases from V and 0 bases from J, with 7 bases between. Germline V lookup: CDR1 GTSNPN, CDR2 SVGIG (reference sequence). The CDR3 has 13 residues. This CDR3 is CAWNPSSYNEQFF. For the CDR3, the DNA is TGTGCCTGGAATCCCAGCTCCTACAATGAGCAGTTCTTC.

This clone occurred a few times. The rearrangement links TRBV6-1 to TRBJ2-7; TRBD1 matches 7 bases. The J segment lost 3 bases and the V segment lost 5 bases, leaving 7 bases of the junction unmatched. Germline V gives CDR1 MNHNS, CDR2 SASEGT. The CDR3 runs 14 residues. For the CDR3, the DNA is TGTGCCAGCAGTTCCCCCCACAGGGGCTACGAGCAGTACTTC. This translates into CASSSPHRGYEQYF.